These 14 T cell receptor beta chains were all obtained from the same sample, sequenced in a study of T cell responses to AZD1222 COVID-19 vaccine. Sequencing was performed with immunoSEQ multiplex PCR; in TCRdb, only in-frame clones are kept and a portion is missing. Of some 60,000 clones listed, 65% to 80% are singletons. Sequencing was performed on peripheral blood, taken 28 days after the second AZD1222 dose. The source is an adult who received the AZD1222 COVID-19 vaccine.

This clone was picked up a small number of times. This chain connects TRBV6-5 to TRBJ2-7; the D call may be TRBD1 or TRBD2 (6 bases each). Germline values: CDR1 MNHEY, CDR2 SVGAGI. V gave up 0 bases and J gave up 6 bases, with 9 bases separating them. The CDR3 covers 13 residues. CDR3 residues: CASSYSGGSEQYF. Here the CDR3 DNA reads TGTGCCAGCAGTTACTCCGGGGGCAGCGAGCAGTACTTC.

The CDR3 sequence is CASSFDGGDYEQYF. CDR3 DNA: TGTGCCAGCAGCTTCGACGGGGGCGACTACGAGCAGTACTTC. This chain uses TRBV11-3 with TRBJ2-7; tentatively, D is TRBD1 or TRBD2 (6 bases each). The CDR3 totals 14 residues. Trimming shortened V by 3 bases and J by 3 bases, and 12 bases separated the two germline ends. CDR1 SGHNT and CDR2 YENEEA come from the germline V gene.

CDR3 sequence: CASREADYEQYF. As DNA, the CDR3 is TGTGCCAGCAGAGAGGCGGACTACGAGCAGTACTTC. The chain combines TRBV2 with TRBJ2-7; D is ambiguous. The germline V and J ends were trimmed by 6 bases and 3 bases, with 9 bases remaining between them. In germline, CDR1 is SNHLY, CDR2 FYNNEI. The CDR3 sequence is 12 residues long.

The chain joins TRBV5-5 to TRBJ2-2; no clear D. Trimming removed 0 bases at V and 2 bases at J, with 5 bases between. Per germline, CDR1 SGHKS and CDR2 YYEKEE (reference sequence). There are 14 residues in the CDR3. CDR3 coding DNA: TGTGCCAGCAGCTTGGGGATTAACACCGGGGAGCTGTTTTTT. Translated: CASSLGINTGELFF. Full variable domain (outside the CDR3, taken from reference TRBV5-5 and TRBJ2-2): DAGVTQSPTHLIKTRGQQVTLRCSPISGHKSVSWYQQVLGQGPQFIFQYYEKEERGRGNFPDRFSARQFPNYSSELNVNALLLGDSALYLCASSLGINTGELFFGEGSRLTVL.

CDR3 in DNA: TGTGCCAGCAGCTTAGGTGTTGGGGACACCGGGGAGCTGTTTTTT. As protein: CASSLGVGDTGELFF. This chain uses TRBV7-9 with TRBJ2-2; D unresolved. There are 15 residues in the CDR3. V was trimmed by 1 base and J by 3 bases, leaving 9 bases between them. CDR1 SEHNR and CDR2 FQNEAQ come from the germline V gene (reference sequence).

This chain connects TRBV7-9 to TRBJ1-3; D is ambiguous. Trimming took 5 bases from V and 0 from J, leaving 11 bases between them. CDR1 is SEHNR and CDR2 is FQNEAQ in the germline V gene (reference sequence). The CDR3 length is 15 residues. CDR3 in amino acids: CASSPGTLSGNTIYF. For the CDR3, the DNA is TGTGCCAGCAGCCCAGGCACCCTCTCTGGAAACACCATATATTTT.

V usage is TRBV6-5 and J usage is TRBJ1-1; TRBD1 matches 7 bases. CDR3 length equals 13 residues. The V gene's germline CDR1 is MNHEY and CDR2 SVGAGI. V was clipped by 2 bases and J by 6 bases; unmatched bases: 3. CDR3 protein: CASSYNQGAEAFF. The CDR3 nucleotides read TGTGCCAGCAGTTACAACCAGGGGGCTGAAGCTTTCTTT.

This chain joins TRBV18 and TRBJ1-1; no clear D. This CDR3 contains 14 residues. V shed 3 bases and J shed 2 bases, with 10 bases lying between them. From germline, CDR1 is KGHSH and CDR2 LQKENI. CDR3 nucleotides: TGTGCCAGCTCACCTGCGACGGTAAACACTGAAGCTTTCTTT. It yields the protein CASSPATVNTEAFF.

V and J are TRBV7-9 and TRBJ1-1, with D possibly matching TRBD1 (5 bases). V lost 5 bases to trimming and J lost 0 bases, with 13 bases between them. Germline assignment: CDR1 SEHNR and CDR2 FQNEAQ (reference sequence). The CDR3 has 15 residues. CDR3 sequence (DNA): TGTGCCAGCAGCCTACTGGACACCATGAACACTGAAGCTTTCTTT. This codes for CASSLLDTMNTEAFF.

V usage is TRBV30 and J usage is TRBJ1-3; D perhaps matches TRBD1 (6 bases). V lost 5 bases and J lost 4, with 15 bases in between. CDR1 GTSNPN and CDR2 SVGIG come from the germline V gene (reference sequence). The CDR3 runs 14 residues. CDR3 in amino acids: CAWALGQGGNTIYF. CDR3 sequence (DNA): TGTGCCTGGGCGCTGGGACAAGGAGGAAACACCATATATTTT.

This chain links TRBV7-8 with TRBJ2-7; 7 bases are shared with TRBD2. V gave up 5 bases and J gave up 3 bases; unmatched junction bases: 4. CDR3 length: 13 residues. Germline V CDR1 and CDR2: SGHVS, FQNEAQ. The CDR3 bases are TGTGCCAGCAGCCGGGAGGTTAACTACGAGCAGTACTTC. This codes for CASSREVNYEQYF.

The CDR3 protein is CASSFSGRTDTQYF. In DNA form, the CDR3 reads TGTGCCAGCAGCTTTAGCGGTCGCACAGATACGCAGTATTTT. The V gene is TRBV7-9, the J gene TRBJ2-3; perhaps TRBD2 as D (6 bases). The CDR3 runs 14 residues. The V gene lost 3 bases and the J gene lost 1 base, with 8 bases spanning the gap. The V gene's germline CDR1 is SEHNR and CDR2 FQNEAQ (reference sequence).

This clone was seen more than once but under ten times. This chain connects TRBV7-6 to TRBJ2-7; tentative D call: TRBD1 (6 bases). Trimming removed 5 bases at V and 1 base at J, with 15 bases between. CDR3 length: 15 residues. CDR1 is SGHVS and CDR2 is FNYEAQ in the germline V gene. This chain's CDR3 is CASSPLGQGSYEQYF. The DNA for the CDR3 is TGTGCCAGCAGCCCCCTAGGCCAGGGGTCCTACGAGCAGTACTTC.

Here the CDR3 reads CASSADSLTGEQYF. CDR3 in DNA: TGTGCCAGCAGCGCGGACTCCCTGACGGGGGAGCAGTACTTC. This chain joins TRBV9 and TRBJ2-7, with a possible D match to TRBD2 (5 bases). From germline, CDR1 is SGDLS and CDR2 YYNGEE. The length of the CDR3 is 14 residues. Trimming pared 3 bases from V and 7 bases from J, leaving 17 bases between. The full variable domain, rest sourced from reference TRBV9 and TRBJ2-7, is DSGVTQTPKHLITATGQRVTLRCSPRSGDLSVYWYQQSLDQGLQFLIQYYNGEERAKGNILERFSAQQFPDLHSELNLSSLELGDSALYFCASSADSLTGEQYFGPGTRLTVT.